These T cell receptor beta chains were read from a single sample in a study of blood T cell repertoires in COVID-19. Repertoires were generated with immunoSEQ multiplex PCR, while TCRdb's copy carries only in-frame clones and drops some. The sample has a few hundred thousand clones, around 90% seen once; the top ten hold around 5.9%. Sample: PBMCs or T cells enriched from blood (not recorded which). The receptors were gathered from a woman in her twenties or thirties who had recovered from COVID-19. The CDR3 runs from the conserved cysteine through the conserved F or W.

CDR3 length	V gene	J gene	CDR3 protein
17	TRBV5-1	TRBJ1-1	CASSFTWTGGANTEAFF
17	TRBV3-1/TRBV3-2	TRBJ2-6	CASSHRGTVSGANVLTF
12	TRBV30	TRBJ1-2	CAWSRGQGGYTF
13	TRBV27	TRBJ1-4	CASKGVDNEKLFF
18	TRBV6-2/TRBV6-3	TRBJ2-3	CASSSHQGGGASTDTQYF
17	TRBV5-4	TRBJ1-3	CASRGQGADGSGNTIYF
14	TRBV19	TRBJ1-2	CASSTTGQGYGYTF
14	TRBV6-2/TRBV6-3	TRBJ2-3	CASSYGLGQGTQYF
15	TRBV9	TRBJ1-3	CASSVELNSGNTIYF
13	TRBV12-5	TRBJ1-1	CASGRDSYTEAFF
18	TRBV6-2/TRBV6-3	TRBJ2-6	CASSYPTDWVSGANVLTF
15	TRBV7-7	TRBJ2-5	CASRPGLAGSETQYF
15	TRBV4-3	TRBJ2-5	CASSGRLGAGETQYF
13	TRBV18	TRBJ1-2	CASSLDRNYGYTF
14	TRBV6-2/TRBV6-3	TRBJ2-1	CASSRDSSYNEQFF
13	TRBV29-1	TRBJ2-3	CSVPRRIPDTQYF
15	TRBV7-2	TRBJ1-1	CASSPHGLTNTEAFF
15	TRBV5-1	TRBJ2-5	CASSLSSGGRETQYF
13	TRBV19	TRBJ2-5	CASSIVAEETQYF
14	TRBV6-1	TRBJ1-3	CASSEAPGLNTIYF
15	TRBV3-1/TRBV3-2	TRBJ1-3	CASSETQDPGNTIYF
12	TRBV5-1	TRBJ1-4	CASRGAGEKLFF
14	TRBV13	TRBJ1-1	CASSLLRGSTEAFF
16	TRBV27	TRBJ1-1	CASRSQGATGGGEAFF
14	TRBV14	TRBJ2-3	CASSQGHPVDTQYF
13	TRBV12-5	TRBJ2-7	CASGEQGRYEQYF
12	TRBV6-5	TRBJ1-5	CASKGLNQPQHF
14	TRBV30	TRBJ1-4	CAWSVRRVGEKLFF
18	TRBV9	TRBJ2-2	CASSRSSGGQLNTGELFF
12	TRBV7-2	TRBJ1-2	CASSKGGYGYTF
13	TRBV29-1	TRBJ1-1	CSVEPPRDTEAFF
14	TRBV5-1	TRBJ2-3	CASSSGQGADTQYF
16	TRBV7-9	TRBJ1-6	CASSGFKGAANSPLHF
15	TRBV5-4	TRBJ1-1	CASSWTGGGNTEAFF
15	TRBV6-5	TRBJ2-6	CASSSEYSGANVLTF
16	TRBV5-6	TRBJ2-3	CASSIRLAGSTDTQYF
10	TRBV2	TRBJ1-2	CASSQYGYTF
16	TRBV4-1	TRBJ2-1	CASSQAPTRSDNEQFF
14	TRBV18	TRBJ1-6	CASSPNHRESPLHF
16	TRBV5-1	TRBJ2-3	CASSPNTGRGTDTQYF
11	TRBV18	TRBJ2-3	CASSPRGTQYF
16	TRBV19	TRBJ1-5	CASSRSGQGPNQPQHF
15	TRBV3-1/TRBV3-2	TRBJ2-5	CASSSGGGYQETQYF
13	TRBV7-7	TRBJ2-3	CASSRGTADTQYF
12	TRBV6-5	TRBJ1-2	CASSRDRAAYTF
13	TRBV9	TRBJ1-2	CASSPQTGEGYTF
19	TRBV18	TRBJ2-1	CASSPLGGQTLTKDNEQFF
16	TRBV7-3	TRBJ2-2	CASSLRSPGRTGELFF
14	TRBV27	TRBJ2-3	CASSTPLAADTQYF
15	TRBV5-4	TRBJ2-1	CASYPRGTGGDEQFF
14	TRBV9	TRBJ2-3	CASSVDISTDTQYF
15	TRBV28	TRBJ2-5	CASSFAGERQETQYF
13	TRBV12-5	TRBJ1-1	CASGLGHPAEAFF
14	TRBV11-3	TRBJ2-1	CASSPTGTGVEQFF